These 7 T cell receptor beta chains were sequenced from one sample in a study of blood T cell repertoires in COVID-19. Only in-frame clones appear in the TCRdb table, and some are missing; sequencing was by immunoSEQ multiplex PCR. The profile shows roughly 200,000 clones, around 83% of them singletons. Sequenced material: peripheral blood. Receptors were obtained from a man aged 35-49 years with active or convalescent COVID-19.

In its sample, this clone was seen a few times. The chain recombines TRBV18 with TRBJ2-7; D is perhaps TRBD2 (5 bases). The CDR3 has 14 amino acids. Germline V gives CDR1 KGHSH, CDR2 LQKENI. Trimming removed 1 base at V and 1 base at J, with 8 bases between. CDR3: CASSPLRDSYEQYF. CDR3 DNA: TGTGCCAGCTCACCACTTCGGGATTCCTACGAGCAGTACTTC.

This rearrangement joins TRBV5-5 to TRBJ2-4; D unresolved. The V gene's germline CDR1 is SGHKS and CDR2 YYEKEE (reference sequence). CDR3 length: 13 residues. Trimming cost V 0 bases and J 7 bases, with 8 bases left between them. CDR3 residues: CASSLDYRNIQYF. The DNA for the CDR3 is TGTGCCAGCAGCTTGGACTATAGGAACATTCAGTACTTC.

J is TRBJ1-2 and V is TRBV19; the D is unclear. The V end was cut by 1 base, the J end by 10 bases, with 7 bases between. Looked up from germline, CDR1 is LNHDA and CDR2 is SQIVND (reference sequence). This CDR3 spans 11 amino acids. The CDR3 loop reads CASSIATDYTF. In DNA form, the CDR3 reads TGTGCCAGTAGTATAGCTACAGACTACACCTTC. The complete variable domain, with remaining parts taken from reference TRBV19 and TRBJ1-2, reads DGGITQSPKYLFRKEGQNVTLSCEQNLNHDAMYWYRQDPGQGLRLIYYSQIVNDFQKGDIAEGYSVSREKKESFPLTVTSAQKNPTAFYLCASSIATDYTFGSGTRLTVV.

The CDR3 protein is CASSSGQGNAGELFF. The CDR3 DNA reads TGTGCCAGCAGTTCGGGACAGGGAAATGCCGGGGAGCTGTTTTTT. V usage is TRBV6-2 or TRBV6-3 and J usage is TRBJ2-2; 9 bases match TRBD1. Trimming removed 4 bases from V and 6 bases from J; junction bases left unmatched: 6. Germline V lookup: CDR1 MNHEY, CDR2 SVGEGT. The CDR3 length is 15 residues.

This clone was detected only a few times. The V call is TRBV15, the J call TRBJ1-6; D not resolved. The CDR3 consists of 15 residues. Trimming removed 5 bases at V and 7 bases at J, with 15 bases between. CDR1 and CDR2 (germline): LNHNV, YYDKDF (reference sequence). The CDR3 nucleotides are TGTGCCACCAGCGGGTCAACCGGACTCAATTCACCCCTCCACTTT. This translates into CATSGSTGLNSPLHF.

This chain connects TRBV9 to TRBJ1-2; the D is unclear. The length of the CDR3 is 13 residues. V was trimmed by 1 base and J by 8 bases, leaving 12 bases between them. CDR1 is SGDLS, CDR2 YYNGEE, per germline. CDR3 in DNA: TGTGCCAGCAGCGTAATTCCCCCGGGAGGCTACACCTTC. Translation: CASSVIPPGGYTF.

The V call is TRBV6-5, the J call TRBJ2-1; 10 bases are shared with TRBD2. The CDR3 has 16 residues. V trimming: 0 bases; J trimming: 4 bases; junction bases outside the gene matches: 3. Germline values: CDR1 MNHEY, CDR2 SVGAGI. The CDR3, as DNA: TGTGCCAGCAGTTACTCCCTAGCGGGAGTATACAATGAGCAGTTCTTC. This encodes CASSYSLAGVYNEQFF.